This T cell receptor (beta chain) was found in a study of T cells after somatic rescue of genetic block (dated by TCRdb to about 2020). Notes on the research overall: What the study looked at was long-term robustness, specifically in a T-cell system that came about through somatic rescue of a genetic block in T-cell development.

Notes on this clone: Its cognate antigen has yet to be identified. Per-base quality was not reported, and no clone a single base away is much larger than it.

The CDR3, cysteine through phenylalanine, is 13 amino acids long. Only the CDR3 DNA stays, 39 bases, in frame from base 1. V is cut by 0 bases and J by 1 base, and the space between the germline ends is 4 bases. Based on the germline V gene, the CDR1 and CDR2 sequences are SGDLS and YYNGEE. The library was prepared using the immunoSEQ multiplex PCR assay. The immuneACCESS repertoire file appears here via TCRdb, limited to in-frame rearrangements. These files lack a portion of the clones; in checked studies, under half of the deficit traces to unresolved V genes, and the cause of the others is not known. Within this sample are tens of thousands of clones, with 90% to 97% of them counted one time only. The ten most abundant clones make up about 0.075% of the sample.

The sample taken for sequencing was peripheral blood mononuclear cells (PBMCs). This chain is built from TRBV9 and TRBJ1-1, with the D gene not clear enough to name. The sequence was collected from a child under three years old. The DNA sequence is as follows: TGTGCCAGCAGCGTAGACAGGAACACTGAAGCTTTCTTT. This yields the protein CASSVDRNTEAFF.